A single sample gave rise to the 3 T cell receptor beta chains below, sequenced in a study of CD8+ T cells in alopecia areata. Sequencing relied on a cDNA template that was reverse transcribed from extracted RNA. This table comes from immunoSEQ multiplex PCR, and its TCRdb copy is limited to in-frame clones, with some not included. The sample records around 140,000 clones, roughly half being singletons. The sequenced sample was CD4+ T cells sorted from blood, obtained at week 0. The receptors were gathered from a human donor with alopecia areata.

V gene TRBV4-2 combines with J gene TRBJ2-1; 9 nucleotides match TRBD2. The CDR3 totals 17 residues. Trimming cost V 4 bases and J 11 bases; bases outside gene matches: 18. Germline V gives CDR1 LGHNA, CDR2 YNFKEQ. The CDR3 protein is CASSPAGAGGPVDKQFF. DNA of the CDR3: TGTGCCAGCAGCCCGGCGGGGGCGGGAGGGCCGGTGGATAAGCAGTTCTTC.

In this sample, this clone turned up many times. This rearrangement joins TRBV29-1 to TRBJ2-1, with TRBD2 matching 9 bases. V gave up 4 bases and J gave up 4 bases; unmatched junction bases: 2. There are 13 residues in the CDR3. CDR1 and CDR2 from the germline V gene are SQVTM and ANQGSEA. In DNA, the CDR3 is TGCAGCGTTGGGACTAGCGCGTACAATGAGCAGTTCTTC. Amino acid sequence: CSVGTSAYNEQFF.

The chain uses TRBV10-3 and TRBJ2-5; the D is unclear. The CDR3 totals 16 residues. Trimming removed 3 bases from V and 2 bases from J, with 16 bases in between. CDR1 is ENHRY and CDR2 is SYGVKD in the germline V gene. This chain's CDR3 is CAISELLGQPQETQYF. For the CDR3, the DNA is TGTGCCATCAGTGAACTTCTAGGGCAACCTCAAGAGACCCAGTACTTC.